The rows below give T cell receptor beta chains drawn from one sample of a study of Graves' ophthalmopathy and Graves' hyperthyroidism. MiXCR, applied by TCRdb to the multiplex PCR reads, yields one record per CDR3 protein. The repertoire consists of about 240,000 distinct CDR3 sequences, with about 47% occurring once and the leading ten covering around 47%. Sequences were obtained from peripheral blood. The receptors here all came from an adult man with Graves' ophthalmopathy. Both conserved end residues are trimmed from each CDR3. Fields, in order: clone size, V gene, J gene, CDR3 protein. The size entry is marked missing in some rows and otherwise reads once, few, many or a size class.

few	TRBV2	TRBJ1-2	ASQAGGNYGYT
few	TRBV28	TRBJ2-7	ASSSLAGGAYEQY
once	TRBV7-2	TRBJ2-3	ASSTRTVPDTQY
NA	TRBV11-2	TRBJ2-7	ASSPGFIYEQY
few	TRBV24-1	TRBJ2-5	ATSDFDRSQETQY
NA	TRBV7-9	TRBJ1-5	AGGDRVPKPQH
NA	TRBV7-8	TRBJ2-7	ASSHPRFDEQY
many	TRBV24-1	TRBJ1-1	ATSEGQGSNTEAF
once	TRBV20-1	NA	SARGAGARVADTQY
many	TRBV29-1	TRBJ2-5	SVAGQGYQETQY
NA	TRBV2	TRBJ2-2	ASRGLAGPQRGELF
few	TRBV20-1	TRBJ1-1	SATLQGGNTEAF
NA	TRBV29-1	TRBJ2-3	SALVGRTDTQY
many	TRBV29-1	TRBJ1-4	SVGQPNEKLF
NA	TRBV19	TRBJ1-5	ASSIGGSVPQH
NA	TRBV2	TRBJ1-5	ASSEGGGSNQPQH